The text below deals with one T cell receptor (beta chain). This record belongs to a study of blood T cell repertoires in COVID-19. Study-wide background: Specimens from acute and convalescent COVID-19 originated in the United States, Italy and Spain. T cells, B-cell-depleted T cells, or PBMCs supplied cDNA or gDNA.

While infection was still active, Seattle patients were enrolled and then followed longitudinally. Produced via immunoSEQ multiplex PCR; TCRdb's table is partial and in-frame only. The sample shows approximately 270,000 clones, approximately 85% of them seen only once. The specimen was peripheral blood. The sequence came from a human donor with COVID-19, enrolled during active disease. The donor label of this sample is uncertain.

CDR3 nucleotide sequence: TGTGCCAGCAGCTTAGATCTTCGGAGCACAAGCAGCCATGAGCAGTTCTTC. Translating it yields CASSLDLRSTSSHEQFF. The J gene is TRBJ2-1, the V gene TRBV11-2; no reliable D call. The V end was cut by 0 bases, the J end by 8 bases, with 20 bases between. Germline V lookup: CDR1 SGHAT, CDR2 FQNNGV. This CDR3 spans 17 amino acids.